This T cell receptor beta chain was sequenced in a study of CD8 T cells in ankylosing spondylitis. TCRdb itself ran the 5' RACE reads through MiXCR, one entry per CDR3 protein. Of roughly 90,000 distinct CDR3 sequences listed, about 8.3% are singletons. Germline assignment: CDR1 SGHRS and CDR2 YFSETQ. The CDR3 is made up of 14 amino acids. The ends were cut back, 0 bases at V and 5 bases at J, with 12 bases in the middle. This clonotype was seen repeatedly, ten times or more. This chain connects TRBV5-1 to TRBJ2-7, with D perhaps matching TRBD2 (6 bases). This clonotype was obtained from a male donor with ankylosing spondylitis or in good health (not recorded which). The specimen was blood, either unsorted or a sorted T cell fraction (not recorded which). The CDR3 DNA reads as TGCGCCAGCAGCTTGGTCATGGGGGAGGACGAGCAGTACTTC. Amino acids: CASSLVMGEDEQYF.